This T cell receptor (beta chain) emerged from a study of cytomegalovirus exposure and HLA in healthy donors. Overall study findings and caveats: There were fewer than 200 TCR beta chains listed as cytomegalovirus-associated. CMV antigen specificity of a few CMV-associated chains was confirmed in vitro.

V gave up 0 bases and J gave up 2 bases, with 12 bases separating them. CDR3 length equals 16 residues. Germline V gene data show CDR1 as SGDLS and CDR2 as YYNGEE. PCR amplification relied on 60 Vbeta primers (plus 13 Jbeta primers). The table came from immunoSEQ multiplex PCR; TCRdb's copy has only in-frame clones and leaves some out. This listing includes approximately 200,000 clones. Concerning this clone itself: Antigen specificity is unknown.

The chain links TRBV9 to TRBJ1-3, with D perhaps matching TRBD1 (6 bases). Sequencing was done on a sample of PBMCs. The sequence was obtained from a boy aged 5 to 17 in good health and CMV-seronegative. CDR3 protein: CASSVDRALPGNTIYF. Here the CDR3 DNA reads TGTGCCAGCAGCGTAGACAGGGCTCTACCTGGAAACACCATATATTTT.